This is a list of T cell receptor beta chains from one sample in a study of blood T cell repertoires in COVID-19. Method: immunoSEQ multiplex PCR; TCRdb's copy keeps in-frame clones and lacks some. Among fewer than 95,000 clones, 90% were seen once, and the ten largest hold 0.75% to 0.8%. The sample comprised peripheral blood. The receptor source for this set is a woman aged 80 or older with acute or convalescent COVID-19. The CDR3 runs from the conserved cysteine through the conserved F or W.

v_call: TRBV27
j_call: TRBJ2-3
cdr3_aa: CASSSTGGFRDTQYF

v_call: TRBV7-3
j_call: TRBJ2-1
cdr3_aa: CASSPGSSYNEQFF

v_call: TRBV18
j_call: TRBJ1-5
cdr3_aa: CASSVGGRGSNQPQHF

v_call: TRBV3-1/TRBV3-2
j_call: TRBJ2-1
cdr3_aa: CASSQGTINEQFF

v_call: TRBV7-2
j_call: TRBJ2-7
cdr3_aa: CASSPGLAVLYEQYF

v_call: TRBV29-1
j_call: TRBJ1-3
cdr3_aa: CSVEGGWSAGNTIYF

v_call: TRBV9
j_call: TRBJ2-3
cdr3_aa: CASSVGSSSTDTQYF

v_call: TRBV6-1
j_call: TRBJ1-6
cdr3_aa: CASSEAWKGASPLHF

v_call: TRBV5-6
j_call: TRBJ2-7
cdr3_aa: CASSLVWGGSHSYEQYF

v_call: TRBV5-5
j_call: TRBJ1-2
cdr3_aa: CASSLTQNLYGYTF

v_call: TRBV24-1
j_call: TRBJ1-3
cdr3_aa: CATSDSKTGSGNTIYF

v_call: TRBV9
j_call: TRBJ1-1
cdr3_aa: CASSVVPGLNTEAFF

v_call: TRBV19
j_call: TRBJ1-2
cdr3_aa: CASSKRQGTQMDYGYTF

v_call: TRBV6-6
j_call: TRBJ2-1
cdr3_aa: CASSQSSSGSLLFNEQFF

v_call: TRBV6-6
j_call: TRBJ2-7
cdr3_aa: CATHGHEAYEQYF

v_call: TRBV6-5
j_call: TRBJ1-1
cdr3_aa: CASSSIGGRTEAFF

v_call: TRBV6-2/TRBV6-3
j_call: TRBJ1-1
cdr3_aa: CASTPQGNTEAFF

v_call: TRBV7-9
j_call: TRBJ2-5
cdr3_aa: CASSSGGPQGETQYF

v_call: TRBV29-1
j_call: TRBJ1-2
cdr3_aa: CSAVTGATYGYTF

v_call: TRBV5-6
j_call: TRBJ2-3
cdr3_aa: CASSLGPSGGKGTQYF

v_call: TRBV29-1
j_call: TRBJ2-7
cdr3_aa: CSVQGDSYEQYF

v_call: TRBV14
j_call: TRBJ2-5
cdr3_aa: CASSPIYGTSGTGRETQYF

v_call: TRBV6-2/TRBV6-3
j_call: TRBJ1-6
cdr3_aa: CASSLTALHSPLHF

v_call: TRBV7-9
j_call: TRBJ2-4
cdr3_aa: CASSFDRNIQYF

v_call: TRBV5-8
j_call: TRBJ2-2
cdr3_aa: CASSLSPAGHRELFF

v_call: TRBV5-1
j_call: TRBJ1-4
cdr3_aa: CASSLGSTLGEGEKLFF

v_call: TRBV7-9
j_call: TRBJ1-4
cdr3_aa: CASTFWDRENEKLFF

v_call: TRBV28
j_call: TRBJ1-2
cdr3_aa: CASSSGPQGVFGYTF

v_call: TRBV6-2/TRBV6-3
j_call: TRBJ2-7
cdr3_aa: CASSSYRVNEQYF

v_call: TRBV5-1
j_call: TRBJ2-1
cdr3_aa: CATKLDGDRNNEQFF

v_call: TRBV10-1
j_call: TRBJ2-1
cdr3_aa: CASSPGGAGRNEQFF

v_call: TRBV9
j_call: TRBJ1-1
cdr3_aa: CASSVLDINTEAFF

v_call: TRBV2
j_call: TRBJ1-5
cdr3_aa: CASSWAVSNQPQHF

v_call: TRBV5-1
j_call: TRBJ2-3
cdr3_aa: CASSYTSGPTDTQYF

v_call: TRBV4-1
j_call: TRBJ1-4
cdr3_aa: CASSQSTLGTGNEKLFF

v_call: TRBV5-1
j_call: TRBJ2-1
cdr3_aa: CASSSTGTGFNEQFF

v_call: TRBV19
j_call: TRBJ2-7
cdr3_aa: CASSTGQGNNEQYF

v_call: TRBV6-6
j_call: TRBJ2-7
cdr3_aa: CASRLGWGVGYEQYF

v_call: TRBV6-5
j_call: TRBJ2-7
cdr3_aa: CASSYDPAGSYEQYF

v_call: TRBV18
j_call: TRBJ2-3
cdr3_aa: CASSVDRGRGQYF

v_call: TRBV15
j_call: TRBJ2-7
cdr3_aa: CATSRDLIAGGYEQYF

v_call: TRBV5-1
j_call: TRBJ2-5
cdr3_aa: CASSSLARQETQYF

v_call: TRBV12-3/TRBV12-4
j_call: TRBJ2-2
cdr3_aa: CASSLSGELFF

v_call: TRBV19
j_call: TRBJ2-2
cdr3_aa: CASSAGYTGELFF

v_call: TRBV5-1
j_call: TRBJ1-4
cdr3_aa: CASSGQGATNEKLFF

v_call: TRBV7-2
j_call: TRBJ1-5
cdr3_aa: CASSLARGPNQPQHF

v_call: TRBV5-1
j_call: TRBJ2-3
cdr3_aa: CASSSWYSGEGRTDTQYF

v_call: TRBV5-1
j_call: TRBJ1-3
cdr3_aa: CASRHGQSGNTIYF

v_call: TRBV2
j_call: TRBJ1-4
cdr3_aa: CASSEGTATTNEKLFF

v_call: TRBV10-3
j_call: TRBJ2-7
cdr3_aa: CAISESGDYYEQYF

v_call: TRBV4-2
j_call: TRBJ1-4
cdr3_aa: CASSQAGHYEKLFF

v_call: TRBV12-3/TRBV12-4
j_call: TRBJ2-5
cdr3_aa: CASSRRRETQYF

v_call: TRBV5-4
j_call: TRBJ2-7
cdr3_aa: CASSLGGGISSYEQYF